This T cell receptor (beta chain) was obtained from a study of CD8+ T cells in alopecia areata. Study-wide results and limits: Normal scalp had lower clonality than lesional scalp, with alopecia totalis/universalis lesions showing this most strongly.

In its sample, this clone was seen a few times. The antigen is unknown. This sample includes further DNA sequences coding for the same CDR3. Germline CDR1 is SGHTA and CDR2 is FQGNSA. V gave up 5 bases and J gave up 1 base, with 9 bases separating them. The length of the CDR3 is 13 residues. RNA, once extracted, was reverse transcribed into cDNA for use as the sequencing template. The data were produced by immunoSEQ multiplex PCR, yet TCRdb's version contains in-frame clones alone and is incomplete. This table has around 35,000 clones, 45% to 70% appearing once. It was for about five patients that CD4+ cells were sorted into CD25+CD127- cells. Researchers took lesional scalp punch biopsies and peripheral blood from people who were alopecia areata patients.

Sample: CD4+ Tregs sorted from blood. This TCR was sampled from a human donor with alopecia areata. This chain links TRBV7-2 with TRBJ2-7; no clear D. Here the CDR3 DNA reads TGTGCCAGCAGCACCAGTAATTCCTACGAGCAGTACTTC. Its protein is CASSTSNSYEQYF.